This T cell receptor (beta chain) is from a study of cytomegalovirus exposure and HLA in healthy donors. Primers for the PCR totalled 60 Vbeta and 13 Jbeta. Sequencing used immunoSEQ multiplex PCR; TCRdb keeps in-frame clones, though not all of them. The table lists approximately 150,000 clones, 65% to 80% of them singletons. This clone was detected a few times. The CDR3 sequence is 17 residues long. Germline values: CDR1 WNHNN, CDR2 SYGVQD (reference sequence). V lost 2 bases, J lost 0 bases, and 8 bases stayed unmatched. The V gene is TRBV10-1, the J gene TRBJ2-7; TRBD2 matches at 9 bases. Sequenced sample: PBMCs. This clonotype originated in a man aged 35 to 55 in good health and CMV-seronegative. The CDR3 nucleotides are TGCGCCAGCAGTGAGCCCTTAGCGGGAGAAGGCTCCTACGAGCAGTACTTC. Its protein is CASSEPLAGEGSYEQYF.